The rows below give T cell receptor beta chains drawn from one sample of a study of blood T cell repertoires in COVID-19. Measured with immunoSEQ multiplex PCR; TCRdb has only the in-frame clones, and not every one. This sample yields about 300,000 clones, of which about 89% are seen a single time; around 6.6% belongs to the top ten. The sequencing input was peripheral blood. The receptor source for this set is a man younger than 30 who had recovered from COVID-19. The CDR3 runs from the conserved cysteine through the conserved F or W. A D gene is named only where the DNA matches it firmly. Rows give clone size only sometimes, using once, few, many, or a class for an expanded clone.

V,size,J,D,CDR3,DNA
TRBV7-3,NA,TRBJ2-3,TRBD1,CASSPTGGAGDTQYF,TGTGCCAGCAGCCCTACAGGGGGCGCAGGAGATACGCAGTATTTT
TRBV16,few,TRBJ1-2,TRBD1,CASSPTTGGYGYTF,TGTGCCAGCAGCCCTACGACAGGGGGGTATGGCTACACCTTC
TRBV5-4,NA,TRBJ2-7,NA,CASSLVQGSSYEQYF,TGTGCCAGCAGCTTAGTGCAGGGGAGCTCCTACGAGCAGTACTTC
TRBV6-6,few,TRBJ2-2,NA,CASSYPGQSNTGELFF,TGTGCCAGCAGTTACCCGGGACAATCGAACACCGGGGAGCTGTTTTTT
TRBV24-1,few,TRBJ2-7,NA,CATPGRTNAYEQYF,TGTGCCACCCCTGGACGGACAAACGCCTACGAGCAGTACTTC
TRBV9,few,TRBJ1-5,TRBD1,CASSAGGGHQPQHF,TGTGCCAGCAGCGCCGGAGGGGGCCATCAGCCCCAGCATTTT
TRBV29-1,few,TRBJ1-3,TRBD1,CSVATTGIPGNTIYF,TGCAGCGTCGCAACGACAGGGATCCCTGGAAACACCATATATTTT
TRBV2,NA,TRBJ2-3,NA,CASIGTGFGTDTQYF,TGTGCCAGCATAGGAACAGGGTTCGGCACAGATACGCAGTATTTT
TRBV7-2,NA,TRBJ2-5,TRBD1,CASSTGTGSAETQYF,TGTGCCAGCAGCACCGGGACAGGGTCTGCGGAGACCCAGTACTTC
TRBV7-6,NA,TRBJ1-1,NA,CASSDGLPGRMNTEAFF,TGTGCCAGCAGCGACGGGCTTCCCGGGAGGATGAACACTGAAGCTTTCTTT
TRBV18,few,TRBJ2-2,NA,CASSPLDSDTGELFF,TGTGCCAGCTCACCTTTGGACAGTGATACCGGGGAGCTGTTTTTT
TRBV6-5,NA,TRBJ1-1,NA,CASSRGRGVNTEAFF,TGTGCCAGCAGCCGGGGGAGGGGAGTTAACACTGAAGCTTTCTTT
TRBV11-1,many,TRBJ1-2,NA,CASSLDTDNYGYTF,TGTGCCAGCAGCTTGGACACCGATAACTATGGCTACACCTTC
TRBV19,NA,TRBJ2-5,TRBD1,CASSHDRDEETQYF,TGTGCCAGTAGCCACGACAGGGACGAGGAGACCCAGTACTTC
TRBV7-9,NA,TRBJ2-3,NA,CASSRDTDTQYF,TGTGCCAGCAGCCGGGACACAGATACGCAGTATTTT
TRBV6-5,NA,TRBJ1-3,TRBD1,CASSYGQGSGNTIYF,TGTGCCAGCAGTTACGGACAGGGCTCTGGAAACACCATATATTTT
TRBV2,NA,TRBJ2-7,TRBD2,CASSLAGRGLGTYEQYF,TGTGCCAGCAGTTTAGCGGGAAGGGGACTCGGGACCTACGAGCAGTACTTC
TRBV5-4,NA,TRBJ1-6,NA,CASSYGQGSPPLHF,TGTGCCAGCAGCTACGGGCAGGGTTCGCCACCCCTCCACTTT
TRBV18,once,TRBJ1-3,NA,CASSPGGALNSGNTIYF,TGTGCCAGCTCACCAGGGGGGGCCCTGAACTCTGGAAACACCATATATTTT
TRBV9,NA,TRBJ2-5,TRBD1,CAGSVLGTVETQYF,TGTGCCGGCAGCGTCCTCGGGACAGTAGAGACCCAGTACTTC
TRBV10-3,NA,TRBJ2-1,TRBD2,CAISEPLAGGLVNEQFF,TGTGCCATCAGTGAACCTCTAGCGGGAGGGTTGGTCAATGAGCAGTTCTTC
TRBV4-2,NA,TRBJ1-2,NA,CASSQDSQVYGYTF,TGTGCCAGCAGCCAAGATTCACAGGTCTATGGCTACACCTTC
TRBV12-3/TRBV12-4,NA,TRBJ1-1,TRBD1,CASSLGQGVEAFF,TGTGCCAGCAGTTTGGGCCAGGGGGTCGAAGCTTTCTTT
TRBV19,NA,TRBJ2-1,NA,CASSILKGPTSYNEQFF,TGTGCCAGTAGTATACTGAAGGGGCCCACCTCCTACAATGAGCAGTTCTTC
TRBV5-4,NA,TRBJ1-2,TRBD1,CASRKGRQGGYGYTF,TGTGCCAGCCGGAAGGGCCGACAGGGGGGGTATGGCTACACCTTC
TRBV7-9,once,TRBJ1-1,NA,CASSFSSGEAFF,TGTGCCAGCAGCTTCTCTAGTGGAGAAGCTTTCTTT
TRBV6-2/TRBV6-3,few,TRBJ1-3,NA,CASSLGLPGNTIYF,TGTGCCAGCAGTTTGGGACTACCTGGAAACACCATATATTTT
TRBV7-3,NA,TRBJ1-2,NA,CASSLEGYGYTF,TGTGCCAGCAGCTTAGAGGGCTATGGCTACACCTTC
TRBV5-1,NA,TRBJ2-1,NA,CASSLEAASDNEQFF,TGCGCCAGCAGCTTGGAAGCGGCTTCCGACAATGAGCAGTTCTTC
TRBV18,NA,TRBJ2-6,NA,CASSPTGRDSIGGANVLTF,TGTGCCAGCTCACCGACGGGCCGGGACTCCATAGGTGGGGCCAACGTCCTGACTTTC
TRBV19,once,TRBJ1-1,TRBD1,CASSAAWTGNTEAFF,TGTGCCAGTAGTGCAGCCTGGACAGGGAACACTGAAGCTTTCTTT
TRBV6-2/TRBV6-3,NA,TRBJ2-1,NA,CASSYSLGGPQFF,TGTGCCAGCAGTTACTCTTTGGGGGGGCCGCAGTTCTTC
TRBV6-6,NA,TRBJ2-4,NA,CASTQMREIVNIQYF,TGTGCCAGCACCCAGATGAGGGAGATCGTAAACATTCAGTACTTC
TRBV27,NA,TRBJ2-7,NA,CASSLGTPYEQYF,TGTGCCAGCAGTTTGGGGACACCCTACGAGCAGTACTTC
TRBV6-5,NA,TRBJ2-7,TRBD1,CASGTGNSYEQYF,TGTGCCAGCGGGACAGGGAACTCCTACGAGCAGTACTTC
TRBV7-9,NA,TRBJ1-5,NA,CASTDGGYQPQHF,TGTGCCAGCACAGACGGGGGGTACCAGCCCCAGCATTTT
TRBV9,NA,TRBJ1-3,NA,CASSVGQDTGNTIYF,TGTGCCAGCAGCGTAGGACAGGATACTGGAAACACCATATATTTT
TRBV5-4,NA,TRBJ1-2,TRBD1,CASSPGTGGRYGYTF,TGTGCCAGCAGCCCCGGGACAGGGGGAAGGTATGGCTACACCTTC
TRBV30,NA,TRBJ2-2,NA,CAWDPGQWNTGELFF,TGTGCCTGGGATCCTGGACAGTGGAACACCGGGGAGCTGTTTTTT
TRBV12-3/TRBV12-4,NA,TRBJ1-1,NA,CASSPRANTEAFF,TGTGCCAGCAGCCCCAGGGCGAACACTGAAGCTTTCTTT
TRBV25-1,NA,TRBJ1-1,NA,CASSGRVDTEAFF,TGTGCCAGCAGTGGCAGGGTGGATACTGAAGCTTTCTTT
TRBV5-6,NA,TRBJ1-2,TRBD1,CASSSPGTGGFYGGYTF,TGTGCCAGCAGCTCCCCCGGGACAGGGGGCTTTTACGGTGGCTACACCTTC
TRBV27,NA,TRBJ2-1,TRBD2,CASTPGRELYNEQFF,TGTGCCAGCACCCCAGGGCGGGAGCTCTACAATGAGCAGTTCTTC
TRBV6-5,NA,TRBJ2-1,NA,CASSYSRVNEQFF,TGTGCCAGCAGTTACTCTCGGGTTAATGAGCAGTTCTTC
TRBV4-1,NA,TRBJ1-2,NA,CASSQDSGGTNSYTF,TGCGCCAGCAGCCAAGATTCGGGGGGCACTAACAGCTACACCTTC
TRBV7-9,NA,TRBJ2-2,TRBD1,CASSPGGEVDTGELFF,TGTGCCAGCAGCCCAGGGGGCGAGGTTGACACCGGGGAGCTGTTTTTT
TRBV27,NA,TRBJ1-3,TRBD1,CASRPGQLSSGNTIYF,TGTGCCAGCAGACCGGGACAGTTGAGCTCTGGAAACACCATATATTTT
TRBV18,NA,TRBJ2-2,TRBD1,CASSPLDRKNTGELFF,TGTGCCAGCTCACCGCTGGACAGGAAAAACACCGGGGAGCTGTTTTTT
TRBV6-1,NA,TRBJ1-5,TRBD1,CASSEGTGAGQPQHF,TGTGCCAGCAGTGAAGGGACAGGAGCAGGTCAGCCCCAGCATTTT
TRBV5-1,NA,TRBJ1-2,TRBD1,CASTTGTGDGYTF,TGCGCCAGCACCACCGGGACAGGGGATGGCTACACCTTC
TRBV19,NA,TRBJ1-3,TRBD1,CASNNRGYGNTIYF,TGTGCCAGTAATAACAGGGGCTACGGAAACACCATATATTTT
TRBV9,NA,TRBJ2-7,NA,CASSVGVSGGAYEQYF,TGTGCCAGCAGCGTCGGCGTCTCAGGAGGAGCCTACGAGCAGTACTTC
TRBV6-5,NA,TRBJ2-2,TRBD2,CASSYGGRNTGELFF,TGTGCCAGCAGTTACGGCGGGAGGAACACCGGGGAGCTGTTTTTT
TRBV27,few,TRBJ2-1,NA,CASSLSSGGSYNEQFF,TGTGCCAGCAGTTTATCTAGCGGAGGCTCCTACAATGAGCAGTTCTTC
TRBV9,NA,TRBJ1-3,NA,CASSTIGNTIYF,TGTGCCAGCAGCACAATTGGAAACACCATATATTTT